This TCR beta chain is from a study of blood T cell repertoires in COVID-19. Individuals drawn from 24 US areas were about 18 to 100 years old. Which cohort a participant joined came from the clinical history participants gave. Original data processing: Amplification with reference gene primers provided the estimates of nucleated cell counts. Measured with immunoSEQ multiplex PCR; TCRdb has only the in-frame clones, and not every one. D and trimming were read from the DNA, whereas the V and J calls and clone size are those reported in that table. The profile shows approximately 250,000 clones, approximately 88% of them singletons. Germline CDR1 SGHNT, CDR2 YENEEA. The CDR3 has 16 amino acids. The V and J ends lost 1 base and 3 bases respectively, with 13 bases between them.

The chain carries TRBV11-3 and TRBJ2-1; D is unclear. The sequenced material came from PBMCs or T cells enriched from blood (not recorded which). The receptor's source is a woman aged 40 to 50 with acute COVID-19. The CDR3 sequence is CASSLGLGSYYNEQFF. The DNA for the CDR3 is TGTGCCAGCAGCTTAGGCCTGGGCAGTTACTACAATGAGCAGTTCTTC.